These 18 T cell receptor beta chains originate from one sample sequenced in a study of cytomegalovirus exposure and HLA in healthy donors. Both 60 Vbeta primers and 13 Jbeta primers went into the PCR. Assay: immunoSEQ multiplex PCR; the TCRdb copy retains only in-frame clones and omits some. This sample yields about 57,000 clones, of which 65% to 90% are seen a single time; 4.3% belongs to the top ten. The material sequenced was PBMCs. These receptors were collected from a man aged 25-40 years in good health and CMV-seronegative.

The gene calls are TRBV11-1 and TRBJ2-1; 7 nucleotides agree with TRBD2. Germline CDR1 SGHAT, CDR2 FQDESV (reference sequence). V was pared by 5 bases and J by 7 bases, with 17 bases of the junction left unmatched. CDR3 length: 17 residues. CDR3 protein: CASSNRTAGGSRNEQFF. The DNA for the CDR3 is TGTGCCAGCAGCAATAGAACCGCCGGGGGGTCTAGGAATGAGCAGTTCTTC.

V usage is TRBV11-2 and J usage is TRBJ2-2, with TRBD2 matching 15 bases. V lost 5 bases and J lost 4; bases outside the gene matches: 8. The V gene's germline CDR1 is SGHAT and CDR2 FQNNGV. CDR3 size: 18 residues. The CDR3 DNA reads TGTGCCAGCAGCGGGACGGGACTAGCGGGAGGCGGCACCGGGGAGCTGTTTTTT. It is translated as CASSGTGLAGGGTGELFF.

The chain uses TRBV27 and TRBJ2-3, with TRBD2 identical over 10 bases. The J segment lost 5 bases and the V segment lost 5 bases, leaving 13 bases of the junction unmatched. In germline, CDR1 is MNHEY, CDR2 SMNVEV (reference sequence). CDR3 length: 17 amino acids. CDR3 in DNA: TGTGCCAGCAGTCCTAGCCCCCGAGCGGGAGGGGAAGATACGCAGTATTTT. It codes for CASSPSPRAGGEDTQYF.

This rearrangement joins TRBV6-1 to TRBJ1-2; the D is unclear. The V and J ends lost 6 bases and 3 bases respectively, with 17 bases between them. In germline, CDR1 is MNHNS, CDR2 SASEGT. The CDR3 covers 15 residues. For the CDR3, the DNA is TGTGCCAGCAGAACTTCACAGTTACCTTACTATGGCTACACCTTC. Translation: CASRTSQLPYYGYTF.

This clone was found once. The chain employs TRBV6-1 and TRBJ2-7; 9 positions match TRBD2. Germline V gene data show CDR1 as MNHNS and CDR2 as SASEGT. CDR3 length: 15 residues. Losses at the gene ends were 0 bases for V and 4 bases for J; bases not matched to a gene: 4. CDR3 protein: CASSEAGSGGYEQYF. For the CDR3, the DNA is TGTGCCAGCAGTGAAGCAGGTAGCGGGGGTTACGAGCAGTACTTC.

The chain has TRBV18 and TRBJ1-5; D may be TRBD1 (5 bases). The CDR3 loop spans 16 amino acids. CDR1 is KGHSH, CDR2 LQKENI, per germline. Trimming cost V 2 bases and J 6 bases, with 17 bases left between them. CDR3 DNA sequence: TGTGCCAGCTCACCAGACAGCCCAGCCGTGAGTCAGCCCCAGCATTTT. This gives the protein CASSPDSPAVSQPQHF.

The chain employs TRBV27 and TRBJ1-1; D not resolved. The CDR3 is 13 amino acids. Deletions cut 8 bases from V and 5 bases from J, with 15 bases between. Germline loops: CDR1 MNHEY, CDR2 SMNVEV (reference sequence). CDR3: CASGRLGVTEAFF. The CDR3 bases are TGTGCCAGCGGACGCCTCGGGGTAACTGAAGCTTTCTTT.

The chain carries TRBV9 and TRBJ2-5; 12 nucleotides align to TRBD2. This CDR3 spans 15 amino acids. Germline V CDR1 and CDR2: SGDLS, YYNGEE. J gave up 1 base and V 3 bases, and 1 base lay outside the gene matches. CDR3 region: CASSGTSGTQETQYF. The DNA for the CDR3 is TGTGCCAGCAGCGGGACTAGCGGGACCCAAGAGACCCAGTACTTC. The variable domain in full, completed from reference TRBV9 and TRBJ2-5, reads DSGVTQTPKHLITATGQRVTLRCSPRSGDLSVYWYQQSLDQGLQFLIQYYNGEERAKGNILERFSAQQFPDLHSELNLSSLELGDSALYFCASSGTSGTQETQYFGPGTRLLVL.

CDR3 DNA: TGTGCCAGCAGCTTTTCGGCAGGGCTCGGAGATACGCAGTATTTT. This codes for CASSFSAGLGDTQYF. The rearrangement joins TRBV7-3 to TRBJ2-3; D is possibly TRBD1 (5 bases). The CDR3 has 15 amino acids. V lost 3 bases and J 5 bases, leaving 15 bases between the germline ends. Germline assignment: CDR1 SGHTA and CDR2 FQGTGA. Complete variable domain (other parts from reference TRBV7-3 and TRBJ2-3): GAGVSQTPSNKVTEKGKYVELRCDPISGHTALYWYRQSLGQGPEFLIYFQGTGAADDSGLPNDRFFAVRPEGSVSTLKIQRTERGDSAVYLCASSFSAGLGDTQYFGPGTRLTVL.

The chain employs TRBV5-4 and TRBJ2-7; 9 nucleotides line up with TRBD1. Germline values: CDR1 SGHNT, CDR2 YYREEE (reference sequence). J was trimmed by 7 bases and V by 4 bases; bases with no gene match: 12. The CDR3 runs to 15 residues. Here the CDR3 reads CASSVPDRGRGEQYF. CDR3 DNA: TGTGCCAGCAGCGTCCCGGACAGGGGTAGGGGTGAGCAGTACTTC.

The chain combines TRBV27 with TRBJ2-5; the D is unclear. Between the trimmed V and J ends, which lost 6 bases and 2 bases, there was a span of 16 bases. CDR1 is MNHEY and CDR2 is SMNVEV in the germline V gene (reference sequence). The CDR3 extends over 15 amino acids. The CDR3 DNA reads TGTGCCAGCAGGGCATCAGGTAACCCTCAAGAGACCCAGTACTTC. Translated, it gives CASRASGNPQETQYF.

This clone was found a few times. The CDR3 coding sequence is TGTGCCAGCAGCGATCCGACAGGGTACAACTATGGCTACACCTTC. It specifies CASSDPTGYNYGYTF. The J gene is TRBJ1-2, the V gene TRBV5-6, with 7 bases fitting TRBD1. Germline trimming cut 4 bases from V and 2 bases from J; bases unmatched to any gene: 8. Per germline, CDR1 SGHDT and CDR2 YYEEEE. The CDR3 has 15 residues.

This rearrangement joins TRBV6-5 to TRBJ2-7; no reliable D call. CDR1 MNHEY and CDR2 SVGAGI come from the germline V gene. The CDR3 has 14 residues. With 8 bases removed from V and 1 base from J, the gap between germline ends came to 15 bases. Here the CDR3 reads CASLSQYSSYEQYF. The DNA for the CDR3 is TGTGCCAGCCTCTCCCAGTACAGTTCCTACGAGCAGTACTTC.

DNA of the CDR3: TGTGCCAGCAGTTATTATCCGGGACAGGGATCCGGCGAGCAGTACTTC. The encoded protein is CASSYYPGQGSGEQYF. The chain employs TRBV6-5 and TRBJ2-7; the match to TRBD1 covers 9 bases. The CDR3 loop spans 16 amino acids. The V gene's germline CDR1 is MNHEY and CDR2 SVGAGI. V was clipped by 3 bases and J by 6 bases; unmatched bases: 12.

V gene TRBV4-3 combines with J gene TRBJ2-1, with TRBD2 identical over 10 bases. The germline V gene has CDR1 LGHNA and CDR2 YSLEER. The CDR3 is made up of 16 amino acids. With V trimmed by 1 base and J by 9 bases, 9 bases remained unmatched. This chain's CDR3 is CASSQVVSGGAFEQFF. CDR3 sequence (DNA): TGCGCCAGCAGCCAAGTAGTGAGCGGGGGGGCCTTTGAGCAGTTCTTC.

Turning to this clone: The junction departs from germline at one end; a sequencing error may be responsible. The V call is TRBV7-9, the J call TRBJ2-4; D perhaps matches TRBD1 (5 bases). Per germline, CDR1 SEHNR and CDR2 FQNEAQ (reference sequence). The CDR3 runs 12 residues. The CDR3 region has the DNA TGTGCCAGCAGCTTAGGTGCCGGACAATTAAACTTC. It translates to CASSLGAGQLNF.

V is TRBV7-2 and J is TRBJ1-2, with a weak D call TRBD1 (6 bases). The germline V gene has CDR1 SGHTA and CDR2 FQGNSA. Trimming took off 4 bases at V and 5 bases at J, with 14 bases between the two ends. This CDR3 spans 14 amino acids. The CDR3 DNA follows: TGTGCCAGCAGCTCCAGGGGCGACGATTATGGCTACACCTTC. This codes for CASSSRGDDYGYTF.

Concerning this clone itself: Within the sample, other DNA sequences also encode this same CDR3. This rearrangement joins TRBV7-6 to TRBJ2-7; 8 bases are a match to TRBD1. J lost 5 bases, V lost 7 bases, and 7 bases had no gene match. CDR3 length equals 13 residues. Germline loops: CDR1 SGHVS, CDR2 FNYEAQ. The CDR3 loop is CASTQGADDEQYF. CDR3 in DNA: TGTGCCAGCACCCAGGGGGCGGATGACGAGCAGTACTTC.